This T cell receptor (beta chain) comes out of a study of human CD8 memory T cell subsets. CDR3 length: 14 residues. UMI-labeled 5' RACE produced the TCR beta libraries. How the authors handled the data: Clonotype content per TCR beta library ranged between about 2,800 and 18,000 functional CDR3 beta clonotypes. TCRdb re-called the 5' RACE reads and gives one entry per CDR3 protein, without DNA. TCRdb, rather than the study authors, made the V and J calls. The sample spans fewer than 10,000 distinct CDR3 sequences; the ten largest clones claim 22%. CD8+ T cells were isolated by negative magnetic selection.

The source material was CD8+ T cells from PBMCs. The chain couples TRBV12-3 or TRBV12-4 to TRBJ2-7; lacking DNA, the TRBD1 call made by TCRdb goes unchecked. This receptor was taken from a human donor in good health. The CDR3 protein is CASSLVEGAGEQYF.